This T cell receptor beta chain stems from a study of T-cell memory formation after mild COVID-19. From the 5' RACE reads, TCRdb called clonotypes with MiXCR, one entry per CDR3 protein. The data contain 400,000 to 500,000 distinct CDR3 sequences, 24% of them seen just once; the ten biggest clones take up roughly 8.7%. Study results and caveats: SARS-CoV-2 specificity was not confirmed for second-wave clones peaking on day 37.

This clonotype was counted between two and nine times. Its specificity is not known. The sequenced sample was PBMCs or a T cell subset sorted from them (not recorded which). This clonotype was sampled from an adult woman who had mild COVID-19 (a few samples of this study predate the infection). Cell type and time point are not known.

CDR3 sequence reads: CASSVVAGGPDTQYF. The CDR3 bases are TGTGCCAGCAGCGTCGTAGCGGGGGGCCCAGATACGCAGTATTTT. V and J are TRBV9 and TRBJ2-3; 10 bases line up with TRBD2. The V and J ends lost 2 bases and 4 bases, in that order; junction bases with no gene match: 4. The germline V gene has CDR1 SGDLS and CDR2 YYNGEE. The CDR3 consists of 15 residues.